Shown below are 2 T cell receptor beta chains from a single sample sequenced in a study of blood T cell repertoires in COVID-19. The repertoire was sequenced with immunoSEQ multiplex PCR; TCRdb's copy has only in-frame clones and lacks some. The sample contains 200,000 to 250,000 clones, roughly 87% of which appear only once. The specimen sequenced was peripheral blood. These receptors came from a woman under 30 who had recovered from COVID-19.

This chain links TRBV7-2 with TRBJ2-3; 12 bases agree with TRBD2. V shed 1 base, J shed 1 base, and the junction held 0 bases outside the gene matches. Germline assignment: CDR1 SGHTA and CDR2 FQGNSA. There are 16 residues in the CDR3. CDR3 nucleotide sequence: TGTGCCAGCAGCTTAGGGACTAGCGGGGGCACAGATACGCAGTATTTT. It is translated as CASSLGTSGGTDTQYF. The variable domain in full, with the rest retrieved from reference TRBV7-2 and TRBJ2-3, is GAGVSQSPSNKVTEKGKDVELRCDPISGHTALYWYRQSLGQGLEFLIYFQGNSAPDKSGLPSDRFSAERTGGSVSTLTIQRTQQEDSAVYLCASSLGTSGGTDTQYFGPGTRLTVL.

This clone showed up just once. The rearrangement joins TRBV10-2 to TRBJ1-1; D not certain. The CDR3 extends over 14 amino acids. Per the germline V gene, CDR1 is WSHSY and CDR2 is SAAADI. Trimming took off 4 bases at V and 0 bases at J, with 9 bases between the two ends. The CDR3 nucleotides are TGCGCCAGCAGTGGACGGGGAATGAACACTGAAGCTTTCTTT. Translation: CASSGRGMNTEAFF.